The entry that follows covers one TCR beta chain sequence. This CDR3 has 16 residues. Germline V CDR1 and CDR2: MGHRA, YSYEKL. V was pared by 0 bases and J by 7 bases, with 9 bases of the junction left unmatched. This sample stems from a study of blood T cell repertoires in COVID-19. Assay used: immunoSEQ multiplex PCR; TCRdb lists only in-frame clones, some missing. The profile shows around 97,000 clones, over 75% of them singletons. The chain is built from TRBV4-1 and TRBJ2-4, with TRBD2 matching over 7 bases. The sequence was collected from a human donor in a cohort sampled during active COVID-19. Sequencing was carried out using peripheral blood. The CDR3 nucleotides are TGCGCCAGCAGCCAAGATATCGGCCTAGCGGTGAACATTCAGTACTTC. The encoded protein is CASSQDIGLAVNIQYF.